This T cell receptor (beta chain) was recorded in a study of blood T cell repertoires in COVID-19. This CDR3 contains 16 residues. Trimming at V came to 2 bases and at J to 9 bases, leaving 15 bases not matched to a gene. Germline loops: CDR1 LGHDT, CDR2 YNNKEL (reference sequence). Only in-frame clones appear in the TCRdb table, and some are missing; sequencing was by immunoSEQ multiplex PCR. The sample yields around 260,000 clones, roughly 85% seen once. Material: PBMCs or T cells enriched from blood (not recorded which). This sequence joins TRBV3-1 (or the pseudogene TRBV3-2) and TRBJ1-1, with 7 positions matching TRBD1. The sequence was collected from a woman in her twenties or thirties who had recovered from COVID-19. CDR3 residues: CASSQNTGTAHPKAFF. The CDR3 bases are TGTGCCAGCAGCCAAAACACCGGGACAGCACATCCTAAAGCTTTCTTT.